This T cell receptor (beta chain) was captured in a study of cytomegalovirus exposure and HLA in healthy donors. Germline V gene sequence: CDR1 LNHDA, CDR2 SQIVND (reference sequence). J gave up 1 base and V 3 bases, and 1 base lay outside the gene matches. The CDR3 is made up of 14 amino acids. Healthy individuals who donated bone marrow served as the donors. Amplification used 60 Vbeta primers and 13 Jbeta primers. Clones were sequenced by immunoSEQ multiplex PCR, and TCRdb holds only the in-frame ones, with some missing. Found here are 60,000 to 85,000 clones, about 66% of them singletons; the top ten hold around 4.7%.

Specimen: PBMCs. The receptor was isolated from a man in his 60s in good health and CMV-seropositive. The gene calls are TRBV19 and TRBJ2-7; the match to TRBD2 covers 9 bases. The CDR3, as DNA: TGTGCCAGTAGTATTAGCGGGAGTTCCTACGAGCAGTACTTC. Protein sequence: CASSISGSSYEQYF.